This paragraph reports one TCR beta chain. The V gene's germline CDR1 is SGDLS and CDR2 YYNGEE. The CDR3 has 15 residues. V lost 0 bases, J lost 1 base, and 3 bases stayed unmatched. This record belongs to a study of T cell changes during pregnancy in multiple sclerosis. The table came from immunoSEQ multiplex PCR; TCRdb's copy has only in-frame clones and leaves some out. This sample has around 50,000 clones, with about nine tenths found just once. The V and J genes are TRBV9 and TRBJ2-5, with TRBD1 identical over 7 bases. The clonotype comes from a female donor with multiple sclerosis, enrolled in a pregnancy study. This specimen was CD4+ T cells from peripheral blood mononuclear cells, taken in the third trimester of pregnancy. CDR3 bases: TGTGCCAGCAGCGTAGGAGGGACAGCCCAAGAGACCCAGTACTTC. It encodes CASSVGGTAQETQYF.